These 15 T cell receptor beta chains share one sample of origin, sequenced in a study of blood T cell repertoires in COVID-19 (dated by TCRdb to 2020 to 2021). Library preparation was by the immunoSEQ multiplex PCR assay. This is the immuneACCESS table as TCRdb keeps it, with only in-frame sequences that have V and J called. A part of the clones is gone; compared with another copy, unresolved V genes explain less than half, and the rest is unexplained. The sample data list about 100,000 clones, and around 84% of these were observed just once. Clones ranked in the top ten supply roughly a sixth of the sample. The sequenced sample was peripheral blood. The receptors here all came from a woman aged 55-69 years with acute or convalescent COVID-19.

This chain joins TRBV7-3 and TRBJ2-5; D gene uncertain. V lost 1 base and J 3 bases, leaving 6 bases between the germline ends. This CDR3 has 13 residues. CDR1 and CDR2 (germline): SGHTA, FQGTGA. CDR3 residues: CASSLSSKETQYF. CDR3 coding DNA: TGTGCCAGCAGCTTAAGTAGCAAAGAGACCCAGTACTTC. Full variable domain (outside the CDR3, taken from reference TRBV7-3 and TRBJ2-5): GAGVSQTPSNKVTEKGKYVELRCDPISGHTALYWYRQSLGQGPEFLIYFQGTGAADDSGLPNDRFFAVRPEGSVSTLKIQRTERGDSAVYLCASSLSSKETQYFGPGTRLLVL.

The chain uses TRBV6-5 and TRBJ2-5, with D possibly matching TRBD1 (6 bases). The CDR3 runs 15 residues. V was clipped by 4 bases and J by 5 bases, with 17 bases between them. Germline values: CDR1 MNHEY, CDR2 SVGAGI. CDR3 in amino acids: CASSSRGEYLETQYF. The CDR3 coding sequence is TGTGCCAGCAGTTCCAGGGGCGAGTATCTGGAGACCCAGTACTTC.

This chain uses TRBV19 with TRBJ1-5; 8 bases agree with TRBD1. Losses at the gene ends were 2 bases for V and 3 bases for J; bases not matched to a gene: 6. Germline loops: CDR1 LNHDA, CDR2 SQIVND (reference sequence). The CDR3 consists of 16 residues. CDR3 sequence: CASSISTGDFNQPQHF. The CDR3, as DNA: TGTGCCAGTAGTATATCGACAGGGGATTTCAATCAGCCCCAGCATTTT.

The chain employs TRBV7-2 and TRBJ2-1; 9 nucleotides match TRBD2. The germline CDR1 and CDR2 sequences are SGHTA and FQGNSA. The CDR3 is 15 amino acids. The J segment lost 6 bases and the V segment lost 0 bases, leaving 3 bases of the junction unmatched. CDR3 in DNA: TGTGCCAGCAGCTTAGCAATAGCGGGGGCCAATGAGCAGTTCTTC. Protein product: CASSLAIAGANEQFF.

The chain employs TRBV13 and TRBJ2-3, with D uncertain. The germline gives CDR1 PRHDT, CDR2 FYEKMQ (reference sequence). The CDR3 is made up of 18 amino acids. Trimming left V 0 bases short and J 0 bases short, with 16 bases between. CDR3: CASSLGVSLISSTDTQYF. The DNA for the CDR3 is TGTGCCAGCAGCTTAGGTGTCAGTCTGATTTCTAGCACAGATACGCAGTATTTT.

This clone was observed a few times. The V and J genes are TRBV7-3 and TRBJ1-1; no clear D. Trimming took off 5 bases at V and 8 bases at J, with 18 bases between the two ends. Germline CDR1 reads SGHTA; CDR2 reads FQGTGA. CDR3 length equals 14 residues. For the CDR3, the DNA is TGTGCCAGCAGCCTACTCGGACGGACTACGGAAGCTTTCTTT. This translates into CASSLLGRTTEAFF.

The rearrangement links TRBV7-8 to TRBJ1-5, with D unresolved. V gave up 3 bases and J gave up 2 bases, with 8 bases separating them. The V gene's germline CDR1 is SGHVS and CDR2 FQNEAQ. This CDR3 has 14 amino acids. The CDR3 loop reads CASSFRRGNQPQHF. CDR3 bases: TGTGCCAGCAGCTTCCGGAGGGGCAATCAGCCCCAGCATTTT.

This chain uses TRBV19 with TRBJ1-2; 7 positions match TRBD1. The germline V gene encodes CDR1 LNHDA and CDR2 SQIVND (reference sequence). V trimming: 10 bases; J trimming: 5 bases; junction bases outside the gene matches: 10. This CDR3 is 13 amino acids long. The CDR3 region has the DNA TGTGCCACCTCGACAGGGCAACCTTATGGCTACACCTTC. Protein product: CATSTGQPYGYTF.

This clone was counted once. This CDR3 is CASSEGRGEKLFF. As DNA, the CDR3 is TGTGCCAGCAGTGAAGGCAGGGGCGAAAAACTGTTTTTT. The V call is TRBV6-1, the J call TRBJ1-4; possibly TRBD1 for D (6 bases). CDR1 and CDR2 (germline): MNHNS, SASEGT. CDR3 length: 13 amino acids. V dropped 1 base and J dropped 8 bases, with 8 bases sitting between them.

CDR3 bases: TGTGCCAGCAGCCAAGAGGCGCGGGGGGGCCTAGACGAGCAGTACTTC. It specifies CASSQEARGGLDEQYF. V gene TRBV3-1 (or the pseudogene TRBV3-2) combines with J gene TRBJ2-7, with 9 bases aligning to TRBD2. CDR1 and CDR2 (germline): LGHDT, YNNKEL (reference sequence). With V trimmed by 0 bases and J by 5 bases, 8 bases remained unmatched. This CDR3 comprises 16 residues.

This clone was recorded once. The V call is TRBV7-9, the J call TRBJ1-5, with 7 bases fitting TRBD1. The CDR3 runs 12 residues. Germline loops: CDR1 SEHNR, CDR2 FQNEAQ (reference sequence). The trim removed 6 bases at V and 7 bases at J, leaving 3 bases unmatched. The CDR3 coding sequence is TGTGCCAGCAGTCAGGGGGAACAGCCCCAGCATTTT. Translating gives CASSQGEQPQHF.

V usage is TRBV4-2 and J usage is TRBJ2-4, with TRBD2 matching 10 bases. With 0 bases clipped from V and 0 bases from J, the junction kept 14 bases outside the gene matches. The CDR3 length is 21 residues. Germline V gene data show CDR1 as LGHNA and CDR2 as YNFKEQ. The CDR3 bases are TGTGCCAGCAGCCAAGATCTCGGGGCTAGCGGGGGACCTCTAGCCAAAAACATTCAGTACTTC. Its translation: CASSQDLGASGGPLAKNIQYF.

The chain links TRBV6-5 to TRBJ1-4; 7 bases line up with TRBD1. The germline V gene has CDR1 MNHEY and CDR2 SVGAGI. The V gene end was trimmed by 7 bases and the J gene end by 3 bases; junction bases not matched to a gene: 8. This CDR3 has 15 amino acids. DNA of the CDR3: TGTGCCAGCACCCTTGACAGGGCGTCTAATGAAAAACTGTTTTTT. As protein: CASTLDRASNEKLFF.

The chain has TRBV19 and TRBJ1-2; D is perhaps TRBD1 (6 bases). This CDR3 has 14 residues. Germline CDR1 reads LNHDA; CDR2 reads SQIVND (reference sequence). The V end was cut by 6 bases, the J end by 2 bases, with 13 bases between. The CDR3 loop is CASSTGTGNYGYTF. The CDR3 DNA reads TGTGCCAGTAGCACAGGGACGGGAAACTATGGCTACACCTTC.

This clone was counted between two and nine times. The gene calls are TRBV28 and TRBJ1-1; D is undetermined. Germline CDR1 MDHEN, CDR2 SYDVKM. V dropped 2 bases and J dropped 3 bases, with 10 bases sitting between them. The CDR3 covers 14 residues. CDR3 sequence (DNA): TGTGCCAGCAGTTTAGGCGGCTTCTACACTGAAGCTTTCTTT. Protein product: CASSLGGFYTEAFF.